This TCR beta chain came from a study of T cell responses to AZD1222 COVID-19 vaccine. General study points: All repertoire sampling was performed exclusively after the peak T cell response. Donors skewed white British and female; clonal diversity was possibly underestimated.

The CDR3 runs to 17 residues. Germline lookup yields CDR1 SGHTA and CDR2 FQGNSA. Trimming stripped 0 bases from V and 0 bases from J, with 15 bases between. As concerns this clone: Its matching antigen is unknown.

Libraries were prepared by immunoSEQ multiplex PCR; TCRdb keeps only in-frame clonotypes and omits some of them. The sample records 120,000 or so clones, 80% to 90% being singletons. The chain is built from TRBV7-2 and TRBJ2-7, with D possibly TRBD2 on 5 matching bases. Sequenced here: peripheral blood, sampled on day 0 of AZD1222 vaccination. The sequence derives from an adult in good health. CDR3 sequence: CASSLAQVAKSSYEQYF. CDR3 DNA sequence: TGTGCCAGCAGCTTAGCGCAAGTAGCGAAGAGCTCCTACGAGCAGTACTTC.